The clone carrying this TCR beta chain was seen more than once but under ten times. V was shortened by 5 bases and J by 6 bases, with 13 bases between the two germline ends. This CDR3 has 13 residues. The germline gives CDR1 MNHNS, CDR2 SASEGT. The sample is drawn from a study of blood T cell repertoires in COVID-19. At the level of the study: Donors in the United States, Italy and Spain gave samples during acute or convalescent COVID-19. The cDNA or gDNA used as material had been derived from T cells, B-cell-depleted T cells, or PBMCs.

In the original processing: Reference gene primer amplification in the assay estimated nucleated cell counts. TCRdb's copy holds only in-frame clones and misses some; the assay was immunoSEQ multiplex PCR. V and J calls and clone size are given by that table; D and trimming were obtained from the DNA. The sample has hundreds of thousands of clones; 70% to 75% are singletons. The clonotype originates from an elderly woman with acute or convalescent COVID-19. The V and J genes are TRBV6-1 and TRBJ1-1; perhaps TRBD1 as D (5 bases). Sequencing was done on a sample of peripheral blood. For the CDR3, the DNA is TGTGCCAGCAGTCCTTCAGGGTTTCCTGAAGCTTTCTTT. It yields the protein CASSPSGFPEAFF.